The subject of this entry is one T cell receptor beta chain. Its antigen remains unknown. The CDR3 runs 17 residues. Germline V gives CDR1 MDHEN, CDR2 SYDVKM. The method, 5' RACE with UMI labels, was used to prepare the TRB cDNA libraries. TCRdb reanalyzed the 5' RACE reads and collapses them to one entry per CDR3 protein, without DNA. The sample includes some 150,000 distinct CDR3 sequences. CD45RO-CCR7+CD27+CD95- was the phenotype of naive CD8+ T cells. These data originate in a study of CXCR3-negative and CXCR3-positive naive CD8 T cells. Overall study findings and caveats: Naive cells positive for CXCR3 carried more hydrophobic TRB CDR3s than CXCR3-negative ones.

This receptor was identified in a human donor in good health. Some clones in this sample may be carry-over from other donors' samples. The rearrangement uses TRBV28 and TRBJ1-6; there is no DNA to check the TCRdb D call of TRBD1. The sequencing input was naive CXCR3+ CD8+ T cells from blood. Subset denoted: CD45RO-CCR7+CD27+CD95- naive CD8+ T cells expressing CXCR3 (TNR3+). CDR3: CASLDRGEQAYNSPLHF.